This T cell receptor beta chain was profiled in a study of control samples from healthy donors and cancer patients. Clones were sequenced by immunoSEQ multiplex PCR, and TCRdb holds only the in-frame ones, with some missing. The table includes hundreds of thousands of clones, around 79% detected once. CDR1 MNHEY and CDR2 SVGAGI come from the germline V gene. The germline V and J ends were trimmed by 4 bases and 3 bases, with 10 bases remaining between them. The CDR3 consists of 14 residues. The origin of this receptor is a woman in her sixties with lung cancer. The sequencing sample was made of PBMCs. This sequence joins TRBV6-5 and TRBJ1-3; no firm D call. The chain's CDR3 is CASSLIGNGNTIYF. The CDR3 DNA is TGTGCCAGCAGTTTAATTGGAAATGGAAACACCATATATTTT.